This TCR beta chain was observed in a study of cytomegalovirus exposure and HLA in healthy donors. Libraries were prepared by immunoSEQ multiplex PCR; TCRdb keeps only in-frame clonotypes and omits some of them. The sample contains 55,000 to 80,000 clones, roughly 94% of which appear only once. The CDR3 sequence is 15 residues long. V was clipped by 5 bases and J by 4 bases; unmatched bases: 6. CDR1 MDHEN and CDR2 SYDVKM come from the germline V gene. The chain couples TRBV28 to TRBJ1-2, with 11 bases that match TRBD1. Sequenced sample: PBMCs. The TCR sequence derives from a man aged 18 to 29 in good health and CMV-seropositive. This CDR3 reads CASSLRGQGGYGYTF. As DNA, the CDR3 is TGTGCCAGCAGTCTTAGGGGACAGGGGGGCTATGGCTACACCTTC.